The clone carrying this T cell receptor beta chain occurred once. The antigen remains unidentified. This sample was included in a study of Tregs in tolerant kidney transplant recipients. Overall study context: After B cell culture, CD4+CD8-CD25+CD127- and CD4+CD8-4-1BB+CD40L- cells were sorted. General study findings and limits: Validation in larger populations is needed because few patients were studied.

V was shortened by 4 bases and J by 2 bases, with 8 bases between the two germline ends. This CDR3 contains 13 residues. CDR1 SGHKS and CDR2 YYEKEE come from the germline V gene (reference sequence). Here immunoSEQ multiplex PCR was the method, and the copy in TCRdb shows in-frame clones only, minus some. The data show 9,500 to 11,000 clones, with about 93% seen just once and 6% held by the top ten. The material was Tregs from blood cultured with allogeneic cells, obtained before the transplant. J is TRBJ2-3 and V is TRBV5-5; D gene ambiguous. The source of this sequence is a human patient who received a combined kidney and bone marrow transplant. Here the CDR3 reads CASSPDLTDTQYF. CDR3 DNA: TGTGCCAGCAGCCCGGATCTCACAGATACGCAGTATTTT.